A selection of T cell receptor beta chains follows, all from one sample in a study of T cells in Graves' hyperthyroidism and ophthalmopathy. TCRdb independently ran MiXCR on the multiplex PCR reads; one entry per CDR3 protein. The sample contains about 580,000 distinct CDR3 sequences, under 60% of which appear only once. The sample comprised peripheral blood or thyroid tissue (not recorded which). Receptors originate from a woman in her late teens or twenties with Graves' hyperthyroidism. Both conserved end residues are part of each CDR3. The D gene is left open where the match is weak. A clone size is listed for some rows: how often the clone was seen (once, few, many), or a class if it is expanded.

clone size: .; D gene: TRBD2; J gene: TRBJ2-7; V gene: TRBV29-1; CDR3 protein: CREGTSPYEQYF; CDR3 DNA: TGCAGAGAGGGGACTAGCCCCTACGAGCAGTACTTC
clone size: .; D gene: .; J gene: TRBJ2-7; V gene: TRBV7-9; CDR3 protein: CASSQVGTGPSAHEQYF; CDR3 DNA: TGTGCCAGCAGCCAAGTCGGGACTGGGCCTTCTGCCCACGAGCAGTACTTC
clone size: few; D gene: TRBD1; J gene: TRBJ1-2; V gene: TRBV2; CDR3 protein: CAGEDRDDGYTF; CDR3 DNA: TGTGCCGGGGAGGACAGGGACGATGGCTACACCTTC
clone size: .; D gene: TRBD1; J gene: TRBJ1-2; V gene: TRBV6-6; CDR3 protein: CASSTGVNYGYTF; CDR3 DNA: TGTGCCAGCAGCACAGGGGTCAACTATGGCTACACCTTC
clone size: many; D gene: .; J gene: TRBJ2-7; V gene: TRBV6-6; CDR3 protein: CASSYSGDTTSSYEQYF; CDR3 DNA: TGTGCCAGCAGTTACTCGGGGGACACTACCAGCTCCTACGAGCAGTACTTC
clone size: .; D gene: .; J gene: TRBJ2-3; V gene: TRBV10-2; CDR3 protein: CASSEWIARSTSTDTQYF; CDR3 DNA: TGCGCCAGCAGTGAGTGGATAGCGCGATCAACTAGCACAGATACGCAGTATTTT
clone size: many; D gene: .; J gene: TRBJ2-5; V gene: TRBV28; CDR3 protein: CATGEQQETQYF; CDR3 DNA: TGTGCCACCGGAGAGCAGCAAGAGACCCAGTACTTC
clone size: .; D gene: .; J gene: TRBJ2-1; V gene: TRBV6-5; CDR3 protein: CASTSPGSHEQFF; CDR3 DNA: TGTGCCAGCACCAGCCCCGGGAGCCATGAGCAGTTCTTC
clone size: .; D gene: .; J gene: TRBJ2-7; V gene: TRBV11-2; CDR3 protein: CASSLVSGQKYEQYF; CDR3 DNA: TGTGCCAGCAGCTTAGTGTCCGGACAGAAGTACGAGCAGTACTTC
clone size: .; D gene: TRBD2; J gene: TRBJ2-7; V gene: TRBV30; CDR3 protein: CAWSRRIGYGLAGYEQYF; CDR3 DNA: TGTGCCTGGAGTAGAAGGATCGGATACGGACTAGCGGGTTACGAGCAGTACTTC
clone size: many; D gene: .; J gene: TRBJ1-1; V gene: TRBV24-1; CDR3 protein: CATRTGGDGAEAFF; CDR3 DNA: TGTGCCACCAGGACCGGGGGCGACGGCGCTGAAGCTTTCTTT
clone size: many; D gene: TRBD2; J gene: TRBJ2-7; V gene: TRBV7-2; CDR3 protein: CASSSRTSGSSYEQYF; CDR3 DNA: TGTGCCAGCAGCTCCCGGACTAGCGGGAGCTCCTACGAGCAGTACTTC
clone size: few; D gene: .; J gene: TRBJ2-5; V gene: TRBV2; CDR3 protein: CASSSDSLQETQYF; CDR3 DNA: TGTGCCAGCAGTTCCGACTCTCTCCAAGAGACCCAGTACTTC
clone size: .; D gene: .; J gene: TRBJ1-2; V gene: TRBV30; CDR3 protein: CAWSVTGPSGYTF; CDR3 DNA: TGTGCCTGGAGTGTAACGGGGCCGTCCGGCTACACCTTC
clone size: .; D gene: TRBD1; J gene: TRBJ1-2; V gene: TRBV7-6; CDR3 protein: CASSNGQGNSGYTF; CDR3 DNA: TGTGCCAGCAGCAACGGACAGGGGAACTCTGGCTACACCTTC
clone size: .; D gene: .; J gene: TRBJ1-2; V gene: TRBV20-1; CDR3 protein: CSARRGFYGYTF; CDR3 DNA: TGCAGTGCTAGGAGGGGGTTCTATGGCTACACCTTC
clone size: .; D gene: .; J gene: TRBJ1-4; V gene: TRBV9; CDR3 protein: CASSVEGPSNEKLFF; CDR3 DNA: TGTGCCAGCAGCGTAGAAGGGCCGTCTAATGAAAAACTGTTTTTT
clone size: many; D gene: .; J gene: TRBJ1-3; V gene: TRBV2; CDR3 protein: CASRPQVSGNTIYF; CDR3 DNA: TGTGCCAGCAGGCCACAGGTCTCTGGAAACACCATATATTTT
clone size: .; D gene: TRBD2; J gene: TRBJ2-5; V gene: TRBV19; CDR3 protein: CASSWGLAGGGDTQYF; CDR3 DNA: TGTGCCAGTAGTTGGGGACTAGCGGGAGGAGGAGATACGCAGTACTTC
clone size: .; D gene: .; J gene: TRBJ1-5; V gene: TRBV14; CDR3 protein: CASSPNGQETQHF; CDR3 DNA: TGTGCCAGCAGCCCCAACGGACAAGAGACCCAGCATTTT
clone size: many; D gene: .; J gene: TRBJ1-1; V gene: TRBV20-1; CDR3 protein: CSARVGGPNTEAFF; CDR3 DNA: TGCAGTGCTAGAGTGGGCGGGCCGAACACTGAAGCTTTCTTT
clone size: .; D gene: TRBD2; J gene: TRBJ2-7; V gene: TRBV7-6; CDR3 protein: CASSQDDEAGGERYF; CDR3 DNA: TGTGCCAGCAGCCAAGATGACGAAGCGGGAGGGGAGCGGTACTTC
clone size: many; D gene: TRBD2; J gene: TRBJ2-7; V gene: TRBV20-1; CDR3 protein: CSASPFSGVRYEQYF; CDR3 DNA: TGCAGTGCTAGCCCCTTTAGCGGGGTTCGCTACGAGCAGTACTTC
clone size: .; D gene: TRBD2; J gene: TRBJ2-5; V gene: TRBV7-2; CDR3 protein: CASSLNGLAGEETQYF; CDR3 DNA: TGTGCCAGCAGCCTAAACGGGCTAGCGGGAGAGGAGACCCAGTACTTC
clone size: .; D gene: TRBD2; J gene: TRBJ2-1; V gene: TRBV7-3; CDR3 protein: CASSTTSGTGEQFF; CDR3 DNA: TGTGCCAGCAGCACGACTAGCGGGACTGGAGAGCAGTTCTTC
clone size: .; D gene: TRBD2; J gene: TRBJ2-5; V gene: TRBV3-1; CDR3 protein: CASSQVAREGHETQYF; CDR3 DNA: TGTGCCAGCAGCCAAGTGGCGCGGGAGGGCCATGAGACCCAGTACTTC
clone size: many; D gene: TRBD1; J gene: TRBJ2-5; V gene: TRBV15; CDR3 protein: CATSIEHDRARPTQYF; CDR3 DNA: TGTGCCACCAGCATCGAACACGACAGGGCCCGGCCGACCCAGTACTTC
clone size: many; D gene: .; J gene: TRBJ2-5; V gene: TRBV7-2; CDR3 protein: CASSFDSGSQETQYF; CDR3 DNA: TGTGCCAGCAGCTTCGACAGTGGGAGCCAAGAGACCCAGTACTTC
clone size: few; D gene: .; J gene: TRBJ1-4; V gene: TRBV19; CDR3 protein: CACSRGATNEKLFF; CDR3 DNA: TGTGCCTGCTCGAGAGGCGCAACTAATGAAAAACTGTTTTTT
clone size: many; D gene: TRBD1; J gene: TRBJ1-2; V gene: TRBV29-1; CDR3 protein: CSVPQQGAAYGYTF; CDR3 DNA: TGCAGCGTTCCCCAACAGGGGGCGGCCTATGGCTACACCTTC
clone size: .; D gene: TRBD1; J gene: TRBJ1-4; V gene: TRBV10-3; CDR3 protein: CAISSNRGFGNEKLFF; CDR3 DNA: TGTGCCATCAGTAGCAACAGGGGGTTTGGTAATGAAAAACTGTTTTTT
clone size: many; D gene: TRBD1; J gene: TRBJ1-2; V gene: TRBV12-5; CDR3 protein: CASGLAGTGNNYGYTF; CDR3 DNA: TGTGCTAGTGGTTTAGCCGGGACAGGGAACAACTATGGCTACACCTTC
clone size: many; D gene: .; J gene: TRBJ1-4; V gene: TRBV7-8; CDR3 protein: CASSLRGLDEKLFF; CDR3 DNA: TGTGCCAGCAGCTTACGGGGGTTGGATGAAAAACTGTTTTTT
clone size: few; D gene: TRBD2; J gene: TRBJ2-7; V gene: TRBV11-3; CDR3 protein: CASTGGAEQYF; CDR3 DNA: TGTGCCAGCACCGGGGGGGCCGAGCAGTACTTC
clone size: many; D gene: .; J gene: TRBJ1-4; V gene: TRBV7-6; CDR3 protein: CASSFAGTATNEKLFF; CDR3 DNA: TGTGCCAGCAGCTTCGCCGGGACCGCAACTAATGAAAAACTGTTTTTT
clone size: many; D gene: TRBD1; J gene: TRBJ2-5; V gene: TRBV27; CDR3 protein: CASSSRQGGTQYF; CDR3 DNA: TGTGCCAGCAGTTCTCGACAGGGTGGGACCCAGTACTTC
clone size: many; D gene: .; J gene: TRBJ1-5; V gene: TRBV19; CDR3 protein: CASSIGNNQPQHF; CDR3 DNA: TGTGCCAGTAGTATAGGGAACAATCAGCCCCAGCATTTT
clone size: .; D gene: .; J gene: TRBJ1-1; V gene: TRBV5-5; CDR3 protein: CASSLTGTLSFAFF; CDR3 DNA: TGTGCCAGCAGCCTCACCGGGACACTCTCGTTCGCTTTCTTT
clone size: .; D gene: .; J gene: TRBJ2-3; V gene: TRBV20-1; CDR3 protein: CSARDQRQINTDTQYF; CDR3 DNA: TGCAGTGCTAGAGATCAGCGACAGATAAACACAGATACGCAGTATTTT
clone size: few; D gene: .; J gene: TRBJ1-2; V gene: TRBV9; CDR3 protein: CASSPGPSRGANYGYTF; CDR3 DNA: TGTGCCAGCTCACCCGGACCATCTAGGGGGGCTAACTATGGCTACACCTTC
clone size: .; D gene: TRBD2; J gene: TRBJ2-1; V gene: TRBV20-1; CDR3 protein: CSAREREAIGYNEQFF; CDR3 DNA: TGCAGTGCTAGGGAGCGGGAGGCCATCGGATACAATGAGCAGTTCTTC
clone size: .; D gene: .; J gene: TRBJ2-7; V gene: TRBV7-9; CDR3 protein: CASSVSYRSNTGEYF; CDR3 DNA: TGTGCCAGCAGCGTCTCTTACAGGTCGAACACCGGGGAGTACTTC
clone size: once; D gene: .; J gene: TRBJ2-7; V gene: TRBV5-1; CDR3 protein: CASSGGSGSYEQYF; CDR3 DNA: TGCGCCAGCAGCGGCGGGTCCGGATCCTACGAGCAGTACTTC
clone size: .; D gene: .; J gene: TRBJ2-6; V gene: TRBV7-2; CDR3 protein: CASSPLGEGGGANVLTF; CDR3 DNA: TGTGCCAGCAGCCCCCTGGGGGAGGGGGGTGGGGCCAACGTCCTGACTTTC
clone size: .; D gene: TRBD2; J gene: TRBJ2-1; V gene: TRBV7-2; CDR3 protein: CASSLAAGVGNEQFF; CDR3 DNA: TGTGCCAGCAGCTTAGCAGCGGGAGTTGGTAATGAGCAGTTCTTC
clone size: few; D gene: .; J gene: TRBJ2-5; V gene: TRBV7-2; CDR3 protein: CASSLFPVTETQYF; CDR3 DNA: TGTGCCAGCAGCTTATTTCCCGTAACCGAGACCCAGTACTTC
clone size: .; D gene: .; J gene: TRBJ2-1; V gene: TRBV7-4; CDR3 protein: CASSPGRSSYNEQFF; CDR3 DNA: TGTGCCAGCAGCCCCGGACGAAGCTCCTACAATGAGCAGTTCTTC
clone size: .; D gene: .; J gene: TRBJ1-5; V gene: TRBV5-1; CDR3 protein: CASRSGTEAQPQHF; CDR3 DNA: TGCGCCAGCAGGTCCGGGACGGAAGCCCAGCCCCAGCATTTT
clone size: .; D gene: .; J gene: TRBJ2-5; V gene: TRBV11-2; CDR3 protein: CASSSTGGREGQETQYF; CDR3 DNA: TGTGCCAGCAGCTCTACAGGGGGTCGGGAGGGGCAAGAGACCCAGTACTTC